This record looks at one TCR beta chain sequence and its context. This specimen comes from a study of blood T cell repertoires in COVID-19. In the study overall: There were acute and convalescent COVID-19 samples, and they came from the United States, Italy and Spain. PBMCs, B-cell-depleted T cells, or T cells provided the cDNA or gDNA that made up the material.

Original data processing: Amplification of reference gene primers provided the estimated nucleated cell counts. Data came from immunoSEQ multiplex PCR; TCRdb stores just in-frame clones and leaves some out. That table supplies the V and J calls and clone size; D and trimming were determined from the DNA. The sample contains approximately 160,000 clones, more than 70% of which appear only once. V shed 2 bases and J shed 1 base, with 5 bases lying between them. Germline loops: CDR1 MNHEY, CDR2 SVGEGT. The CDR3 has 13 residues. The sequenced material came from peripheral blood. The source is a man younger than 35 with active or convalescent COVID-19. This rearrangement joins TRBV6-2 or TRBV6-3 to TRBJ1-1, with unresolved D. CDR3 residues: CASSYEGNTEAFF. The CDR3 bases are TGTGCCAGCAGTTACGAGGGGAACACTGAAGCTTTCTTT.